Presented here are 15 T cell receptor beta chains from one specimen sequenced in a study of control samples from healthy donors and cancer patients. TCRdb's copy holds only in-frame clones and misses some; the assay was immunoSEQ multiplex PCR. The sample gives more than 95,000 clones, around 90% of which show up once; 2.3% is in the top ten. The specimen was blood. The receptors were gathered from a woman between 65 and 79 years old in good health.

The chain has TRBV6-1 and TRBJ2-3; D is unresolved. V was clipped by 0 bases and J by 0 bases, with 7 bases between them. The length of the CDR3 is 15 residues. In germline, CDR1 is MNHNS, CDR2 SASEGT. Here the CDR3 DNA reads TGTGCCAGCAGTGAAGCCCTTACTAGCACAGATACGCAGTATTTT. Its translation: CASSEALTSTDTQYF.

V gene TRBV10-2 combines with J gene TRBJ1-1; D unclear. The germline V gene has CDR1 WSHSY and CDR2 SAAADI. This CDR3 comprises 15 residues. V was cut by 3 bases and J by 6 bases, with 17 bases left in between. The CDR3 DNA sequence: TGCGCCAGCAGTGACCTATCTGGGGTAGGGTCTGAAGCTTTCTTT. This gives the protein CASSDLSGVGSEAFF.

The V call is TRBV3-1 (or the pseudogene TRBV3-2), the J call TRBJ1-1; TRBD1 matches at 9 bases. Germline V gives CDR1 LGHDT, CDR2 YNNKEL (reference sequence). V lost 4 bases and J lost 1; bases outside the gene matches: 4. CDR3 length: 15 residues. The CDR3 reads CASSLQGAWNTEAFF. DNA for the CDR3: TGTGCCAGCAGCCTACAGGGGGCGTGGAACACTGAAGCTTTCTTT.

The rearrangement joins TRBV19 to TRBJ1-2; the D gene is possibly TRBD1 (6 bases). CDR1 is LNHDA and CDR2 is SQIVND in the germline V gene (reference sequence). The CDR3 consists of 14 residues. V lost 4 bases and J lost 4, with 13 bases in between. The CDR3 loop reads CASSRSGQTYGYTF. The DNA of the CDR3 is TGTGCCAGTAGTAGATCGGGACAAACCTATGGCTACACCTTC.

CDR3 in amino acids: CASSAGTSGATYEQYF. CDR3 nucleotides: TGTGCCAGCAGCGCTGGGACTAGCGGGGCCACCTACGAGCAGTACTTC. The chain carries TRBV9 and TRBJ2-7, with 13 bases identical to TRBD2. J gave up 2 bases and V 3 bases, and 5 bases lay outside the gene matches. The germline V gene encodes CDR1 SGDLS and CDR2 YYNGEE. The CDR3 is 16 amino acids. Based on the CDR3 plus reference TRBV9 and TRBJ2-7, the full variable domain is DSGVTQTPKHLITATGQRVTLRCSPRSGDLSVYWYQQSLDQGLQFLIQYYNGEERAKGNILERFSAQQFPDLHSELNLSSLELGDSALYFCASSAGTSGATYEQYFGPGTRLTVT.

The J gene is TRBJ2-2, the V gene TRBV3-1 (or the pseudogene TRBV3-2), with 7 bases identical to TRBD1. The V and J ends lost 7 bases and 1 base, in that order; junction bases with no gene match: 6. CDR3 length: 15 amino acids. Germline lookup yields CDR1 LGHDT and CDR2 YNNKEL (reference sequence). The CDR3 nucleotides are TGTGCCAGCATCGATGACAGGGTGAACACCGGGGAGCTGTTTTTT. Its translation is CASIDDRVNTGELFF.

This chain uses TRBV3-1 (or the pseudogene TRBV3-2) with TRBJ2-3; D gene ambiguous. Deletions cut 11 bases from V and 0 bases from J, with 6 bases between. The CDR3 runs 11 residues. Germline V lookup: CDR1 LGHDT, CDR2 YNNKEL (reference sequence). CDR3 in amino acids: CAPPSTDTQYF. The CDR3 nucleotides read TGTGCCCCGCCTAGCACAGATACGCAGTATTTT.

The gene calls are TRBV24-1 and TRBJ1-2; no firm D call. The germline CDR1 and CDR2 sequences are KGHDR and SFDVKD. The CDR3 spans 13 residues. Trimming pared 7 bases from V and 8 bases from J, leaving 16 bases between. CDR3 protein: CATSPPPGWGYTF. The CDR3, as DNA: TGTGCCACCAGCCCTCCCCCGGGGTGGGGCTACACCTTC.

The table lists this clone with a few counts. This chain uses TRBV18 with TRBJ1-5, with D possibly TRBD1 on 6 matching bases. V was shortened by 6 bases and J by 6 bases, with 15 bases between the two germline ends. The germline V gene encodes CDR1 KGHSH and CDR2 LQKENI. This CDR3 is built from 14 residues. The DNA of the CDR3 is TGTGCCAGCTCTCCAGACAGGTATCTTCAGCCCCAGCATTTT. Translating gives CASSPDRYLQPQHF.

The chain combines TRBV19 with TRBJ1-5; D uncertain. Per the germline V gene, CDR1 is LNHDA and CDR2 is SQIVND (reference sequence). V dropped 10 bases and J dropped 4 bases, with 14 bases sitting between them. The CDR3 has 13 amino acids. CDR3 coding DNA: TGTGCCACCACACGGGGTAGTAATCAGCCCCAGCATTTT. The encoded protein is CATTRGSNQPQHF.

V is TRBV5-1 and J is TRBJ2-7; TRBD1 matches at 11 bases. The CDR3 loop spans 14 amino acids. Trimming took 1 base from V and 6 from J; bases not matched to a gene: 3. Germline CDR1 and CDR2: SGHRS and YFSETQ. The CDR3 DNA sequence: TGCGCCAGCAGCTTGTGGACAGGGGGCCGCGAGCAGTACTTC. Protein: CASSLWTGGREQYF. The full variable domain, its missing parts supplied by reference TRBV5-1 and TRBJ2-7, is KAGVTQTPRYLIKTRGQQVTLSCSPISGHRSVSWYQQTPGQGLQFLFEYFSETQRNKGNFPGRFSGRQFSNSRSEMNVSTLELGDSALYLCASSLWTGGREQYFGPGTRLTVT.

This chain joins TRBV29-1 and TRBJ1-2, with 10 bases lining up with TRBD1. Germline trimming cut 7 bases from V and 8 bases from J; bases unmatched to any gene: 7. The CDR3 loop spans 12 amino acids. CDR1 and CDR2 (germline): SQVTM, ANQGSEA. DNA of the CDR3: TGCAGCGCCCTCTGGGACAGGGGCGGCTACACCTTC. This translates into CSALWDRGGYTF.

CDR3 coding DNA: TGTGCCAGCACCCTTAATCAAAACCCCTTGAGTGGCTACACCTTC. Its protein is CASTLNQNPLSGYTF. The rearrangement links TRBV9 to TRBJ1-2; the D is unclear. V lost 6 bases and J 7 bases, leaving 22 bases between the germline ends. CDR3 size: 15 residues. Germline loops: CDR1 SGDLS, CDR2 YYNGEE.

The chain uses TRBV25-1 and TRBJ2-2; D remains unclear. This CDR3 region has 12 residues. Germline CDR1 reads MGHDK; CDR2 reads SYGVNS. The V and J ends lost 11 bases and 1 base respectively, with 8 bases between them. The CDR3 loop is CASTENTGELFF. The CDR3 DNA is TGTGCCTCGACCGAGAACACCGGGGAGCTGTTTTTT.

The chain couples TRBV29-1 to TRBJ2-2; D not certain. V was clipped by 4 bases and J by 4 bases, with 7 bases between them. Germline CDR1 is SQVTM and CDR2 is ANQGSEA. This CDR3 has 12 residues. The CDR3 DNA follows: TGCAGCGTTGTGGAAGGCACCGGGGAGCTGTTTTTT. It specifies CSVVEGTGELFF.